Listed below are T cell receptor beta chains from one sample, sequenced in a study of blood T cells in healthy people across ages. TCRdb reanalysed the 5' RACE reads using MiXCR and keeps one entry per CDR3 protein. Of about 780,000 distinct CDR3 sequences detected, less than 60% appear once; the ten largest clones hold about a sixth. Sequences were obtained from blood. The receptors shown here come from an elderly man in good health. Each CDR3 is given with its conserved first and last residue. The D gene is left open where the match is weak. Clone size appears in some rows only: once, few, many, or a class for an expanded clone.

v_call	j_call	clone_size	d_call	cdr3_aa	cdr3_nt
TRBV27	TRBJ2-7	NA	TRBD1	CASSSPRDRGTYEQYF	TGTGCCAGCAGTTCTCCGAGGGACAGGGGGACCTACGAGCAGTACTTC
TRBV20-1	TRBJ1-1	once	NA	CSATLTALNTEAFF	TGCAGTGCTACCTTGACAGCACTGAACACTGAAGCTTTCTTT
TRBV7-2	TRBJ2-1	NA	TRBD2	CASSLGLAERQFF	TGTGCCAGCAGCTTGGGACTAGCGGAAAGGCAGTTCTTC
TRBV7-2	TRBJ2-7	many	NA	CASSLGFMVYEQYF	TGTGCCAGCAGCTTGGGATTTATGGTCTACGAGCAGTACTTC
TRBV15	TRBJ2-4	few	NA	CATSRDRRSRGEQYF	TGTGCCACCAGCAGAGATCGGCGAAGTCGAGGAGAGCAGTACTTC
TRBV11-1	TRBJ2-1	NA	NA	CASSLDFGIDEQFF	TGTGCCAGCAGCTTAGATTTCGGGATTGATGAGCAGTTCTTC
TRBV5-1	TRBJ2-2	few	NA	CASSADVGGELFF	TGCGCCAGCAGCGCAGACGTGGGCGGGGAGCTGTTTTTT
TRBV2	TRBJ1-5	few	TRBD1	CASSRDSNSNQPQHF	TGTGCCAGCAGTCGGGACAGTAATAGCAATCAGCCCCAGCATTTT
TRBV20-1	TRBJ2-5	NA	TRBD2	CSAEQSGSIQETQYF	TGCAGTGCCGAACAGAGCGGGAGTATCCAAGAGACCCAGTACTTC
TRBV7-6	TRBJ2-7	once	NA	CASSLSGRGVYEQYF	TGTGCCAGCAGCTTATCCGGCAGAGGAGTTTACGAGCAGTACTTC
TRBV12-3/TRBV12-4	TRBJ2-1	once	TRBD1	CASSSDRDRPYEQFF	TGTGCCAGCAGCTCCGACCGGGACAGGCCTTACGAGCAGTTCTTC
TRBV5-4	TRBJ2-7	NA	NA	CASSRTGQREQYF	TGTGCCAGCAGCAGAACAGGGCAACGGGAGCAGTACTTC
TRBV27	TRBJ2-3	NA	TRBD2	CATNVAGGTDTQYF	TGTGCCACCAACGTAGCGGGGGGCACAGATACGCAGTATTTT
TRBV12-3/TRBV12-4	TRBJ1-4	few	NA	CATRMGTTNEKLFF	TGTGCCACCCGAATGGGAACAACTAATGAAAAACTGTTTTTT
TRBV7-2	TRBJ2-5	once	NA	CASSVLGAGETQYF	TGTGCCAGCAGCGTACTAGGGGCGGGGGAGACCCAGTACTTC
TRBV7-2	TRBJ1-2	few	NA	CASSSEVYGYTF	TGTGCCAGCAGCTCCGAGGTCTATGGCTACACCTTC
TRBV5-1	TRBJ2-5	NA	NA	CASSLNVPGDQGTQYF	TGCGCCAGCAGCTTGAATGTTCCAGGGGACCAAGGGACCCAGTACTTC
TRBV20-1	TRBJ2-5	NA	NA	CSAGTLQREQYF	TGTAGTGCGGGGACTCTACAAAGGGAGCAGTACTTC
TRBV2	TRBJ2-3	few	TRBD1	CASSRTGTVDTQYF	TGTGCCAGCAGTAGGACAGGGACGGTAGATACGCAGTATTTT
TRBV5-1	TRBJ2-1	NA	NA	CASSDGSAGSYSEQFF	TGCGCCAGCAGCGACGGTTCCGCGGGGTCCTACAGTGAGCAGTTCTTC
TRBV4-3	TRBJ1-2	once	TRBD1	CASSQGPGQGVAGCTF	TGCGCCAGCAGCCAAGGACCGGGACAGGGTGTCGCTGGCTGCACCTTC
TRBV21-1	TRBJ2-1	NA	NA	CASLRDYSNEQFF	TGTGCCAGCCTACGGGACTACTCTAATGAGCAGTTCTTC
TRBV7-2	TRBJ2-5	many	NA	CASSFPLDRLYF	TGTGCCAGCAGCTTTCCCCTAGACCGCTTGTACTTC
TRBV4-3	TRBJ2-5	few	NA	CASSQRLADQETQYF	TGCGCCAGCAGCCAACGGCTAGCAGATCAAGAGACCCAGTACTTC
TRBV20-1	TRBJ2-5	few	TRBD2	CSARELAGGETQYF	TGCAGTGCTAGGGAACTAGCGGGGGGAGAGACCCAGTACTTC
TRBV12-3/TRBV12-4	TRBJ2-5	NA	NA	CASTPGLRARETQYF	TGTGCCAGCACCCCAGGTTTAAGAGCAAGAGAGACCCAGTACTTC
TRBV20-1	TRBJ2-1	NA	TRBD2	CSASPTPGTSGRGYNEQFF	TGCAGTGCTAGCCCAACTCCTGGGACTAGCGGGAGGGGGTACAATGAGCAGTTCTTC
TRBV24-1	TRBJ2-3	many	NA	CATSATDTQYF	TGTGCCACCAGTGCCACAGATACGCAGTATTTT
TRBV2	TRBJ1-5	once	NA	CASSEGVLGINQPQHF	TGTGCCAGCAGTGAAGGGGTCCTTGGGATCAATCAGCCCCAGCATTTT
TRBV7-2	TRBJ2-1	NA	TRBD2	CASSLAGSGNEQFF	TGCGCCAGCAGCTTAGCGGGGAGTGGGAATGAGCAGTTCTTC
TRBV20-1	TRBJ2-1	NA	TRBD2	CSARAPQRGVYNEQFF	TGCAGTGCTAGGGCCCCCCAGCGGGGGGTCTACAATGAGCAGTTCTTC
TRBV11-2	TRBJ2-5	many	NA	CASSRLPAGAKETQYF	TGTGCCAGCAGCCGACTGCCGGCAGGGGCGAAAGAGACCCAGTACTTC
TRBV10-3	TRBJ2-1	NA	NA	CAISEQRAASNEQFF	TGTGCCATCAGTGAGCAACGAGCGGCCTCCAATGAGCAGTTCTTC
TRBV29-1	TRBJ2-5	many	NA	CSVEAGETQYF	TGCAGCGTTGAAGCCGGAGAGACCCAGTACTTC
TRBV7-2	TRBJ2-3	few	TRBD1	CASSLDRGRSTDTQYF	TGTGCCAGCAGCTTGGACAGGGGGCGAAGCACAGATACGCAGTATTTT
TRBV11-2	TRBJ2-7	NA	NA	CASSSALFPYEQYF	TGTGCCAGCAGCTCGGCCCTCTTCCCCTACGAGCAGTACTTC
TRBV7-2	TRBJ2-1	few	TRBD2	CASSLQAGVLPDEQFF	TGTGCCAGCAGCTTACAAGCGGGAGTTCTGCCCGATGAGCAGTTCTTC